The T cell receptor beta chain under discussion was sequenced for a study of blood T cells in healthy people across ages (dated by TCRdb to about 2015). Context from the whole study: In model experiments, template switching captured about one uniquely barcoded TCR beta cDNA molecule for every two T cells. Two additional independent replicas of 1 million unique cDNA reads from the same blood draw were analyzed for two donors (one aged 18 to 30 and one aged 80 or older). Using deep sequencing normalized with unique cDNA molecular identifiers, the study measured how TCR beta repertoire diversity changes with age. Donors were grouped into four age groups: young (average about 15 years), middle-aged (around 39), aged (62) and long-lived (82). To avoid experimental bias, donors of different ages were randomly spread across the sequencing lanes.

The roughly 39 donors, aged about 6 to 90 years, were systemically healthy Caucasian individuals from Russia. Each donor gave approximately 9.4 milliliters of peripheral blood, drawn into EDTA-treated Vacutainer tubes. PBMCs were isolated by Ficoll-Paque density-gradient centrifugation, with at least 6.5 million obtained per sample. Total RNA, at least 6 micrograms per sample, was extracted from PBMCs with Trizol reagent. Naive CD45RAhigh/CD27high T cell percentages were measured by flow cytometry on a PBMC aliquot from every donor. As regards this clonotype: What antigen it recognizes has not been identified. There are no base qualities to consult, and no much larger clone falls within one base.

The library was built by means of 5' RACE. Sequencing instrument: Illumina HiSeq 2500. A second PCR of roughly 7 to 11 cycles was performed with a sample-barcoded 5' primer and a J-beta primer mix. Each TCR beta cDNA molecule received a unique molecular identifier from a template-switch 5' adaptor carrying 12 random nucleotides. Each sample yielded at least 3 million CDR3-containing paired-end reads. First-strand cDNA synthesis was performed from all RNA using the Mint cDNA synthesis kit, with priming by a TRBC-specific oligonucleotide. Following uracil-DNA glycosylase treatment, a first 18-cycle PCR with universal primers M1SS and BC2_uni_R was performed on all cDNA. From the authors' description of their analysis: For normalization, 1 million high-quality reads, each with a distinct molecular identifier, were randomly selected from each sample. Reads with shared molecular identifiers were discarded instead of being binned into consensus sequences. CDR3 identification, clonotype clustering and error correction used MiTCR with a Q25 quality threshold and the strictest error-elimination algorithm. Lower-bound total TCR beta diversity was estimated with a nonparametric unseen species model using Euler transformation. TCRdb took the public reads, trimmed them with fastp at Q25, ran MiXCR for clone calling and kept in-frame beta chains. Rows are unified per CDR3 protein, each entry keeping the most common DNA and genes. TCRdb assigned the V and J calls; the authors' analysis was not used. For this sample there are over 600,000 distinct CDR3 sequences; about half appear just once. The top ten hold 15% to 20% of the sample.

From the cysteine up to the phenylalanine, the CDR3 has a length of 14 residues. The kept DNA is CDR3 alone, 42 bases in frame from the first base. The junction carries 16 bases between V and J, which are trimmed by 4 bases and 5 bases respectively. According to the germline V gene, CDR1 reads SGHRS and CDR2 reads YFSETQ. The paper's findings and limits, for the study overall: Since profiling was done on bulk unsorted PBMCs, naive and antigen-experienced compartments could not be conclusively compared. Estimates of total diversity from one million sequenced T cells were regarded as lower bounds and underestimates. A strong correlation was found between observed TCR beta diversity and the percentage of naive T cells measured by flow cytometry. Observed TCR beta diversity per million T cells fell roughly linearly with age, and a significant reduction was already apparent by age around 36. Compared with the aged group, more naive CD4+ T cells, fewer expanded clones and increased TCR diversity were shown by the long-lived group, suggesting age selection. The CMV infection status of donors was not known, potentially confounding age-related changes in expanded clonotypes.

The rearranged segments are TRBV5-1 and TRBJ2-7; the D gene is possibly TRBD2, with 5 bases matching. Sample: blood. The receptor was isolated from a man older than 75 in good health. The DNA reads TGCGCCAGCAGCGCGGGTCCGGGTCGCAACGAGCAGTACTTC. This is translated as CASSAGPGRNEQYF.